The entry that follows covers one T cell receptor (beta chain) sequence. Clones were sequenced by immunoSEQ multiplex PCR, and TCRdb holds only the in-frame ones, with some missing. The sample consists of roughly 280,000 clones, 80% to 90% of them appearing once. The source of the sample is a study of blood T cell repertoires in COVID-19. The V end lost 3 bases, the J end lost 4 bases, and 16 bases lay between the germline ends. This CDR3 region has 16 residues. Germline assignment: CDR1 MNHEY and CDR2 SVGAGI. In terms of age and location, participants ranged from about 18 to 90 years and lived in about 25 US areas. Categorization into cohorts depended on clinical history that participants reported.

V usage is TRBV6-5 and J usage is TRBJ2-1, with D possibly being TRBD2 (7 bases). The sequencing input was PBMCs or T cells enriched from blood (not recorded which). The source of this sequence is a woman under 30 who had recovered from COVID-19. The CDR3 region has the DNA TGTGCCAGCAGTTATGGCAGGGGAGGGGGTTACAATGAGCAGTTCTTC. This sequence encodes CASSYGRGGGYNEQFF.